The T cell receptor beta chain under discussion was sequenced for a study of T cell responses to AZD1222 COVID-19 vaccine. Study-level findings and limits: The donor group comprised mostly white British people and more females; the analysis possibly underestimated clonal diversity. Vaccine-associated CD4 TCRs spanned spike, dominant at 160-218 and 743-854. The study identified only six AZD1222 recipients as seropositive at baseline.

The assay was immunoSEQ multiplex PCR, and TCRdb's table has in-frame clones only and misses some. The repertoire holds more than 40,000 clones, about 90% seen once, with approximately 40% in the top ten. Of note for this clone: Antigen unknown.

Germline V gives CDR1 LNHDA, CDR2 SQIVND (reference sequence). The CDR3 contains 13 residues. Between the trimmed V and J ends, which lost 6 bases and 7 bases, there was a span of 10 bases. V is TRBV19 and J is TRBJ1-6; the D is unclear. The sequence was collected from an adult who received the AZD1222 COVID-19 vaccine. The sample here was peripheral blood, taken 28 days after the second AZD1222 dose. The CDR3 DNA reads TGTGCCAGTAGCCAGACACGGAATTCACCCCTCCACTTT. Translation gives CASSQTRNSPLHF.